The text below deals with one TCR beta chain. The V gene's germline CDR1 is MDHEN and CDR2 SYDVKM. The ends were cut back, 3 bases at V and 4 bases at J, with 15 bases in the middle. The CDR3 has 15 residues. These data belong to a study of T cell changes during pregnancy in multiple sclerosis. TCRdb's copy holds only in-frame clones and misses some; the assay was immunoSEQ multiplex PCR. The table records 30,000 to 40,000 clones, around nine tenths of them present only once. This sample comprised CD4+ T cells from peripheral blood mononuclear cells, obtained before pregnancy. The origin of this receptor is a female donor with multiple sclerosis, enrolled in a pregnancy study. This chain connects TRBV28 to TRBJ1-2; D uncertain. DNA of the CDR3: TGTGCCAGCAGTTTCTCGGGGATTGAGGGCTATGGCTACACCTTC. It specifies CASSFSGIEGYGYTF.